Listed below are T cell receptor beta chains from one sample, sequenced in a study of neurological immune-mediated disorders. From the 5' RACE reads, TCRdb called clonotypes with MiXCR, one entry per CDR3 protein. The sample shows some 46,000 distinct CDR3 sequences, roughly 4% of them seen only once. Sequences were obtained from PBMCs. Source of these receptors: a woman in her fifties or sixties with multiple sclerosis. Each CDR3 is given with its conserved first and last residue. D genes are given only for firm matches. Rows may omit the clone size; those that give it use once, few, many or a size class.

clone_size: .
d_call: .
j_call: TRBJ1-1
v_call: TRBV29-1
cdr3_aa: CSALSGGNTEAFF
cdr3_nt: TGCAGCGCTCTGTCCGGGGGGAACACTGAAGCTTTCTTT

clone_size: many
d_call: .
j_call: TRBJ1-2
v_call: TRBV7-3
cdr3_aa: CASSLTAGSGYTF
cdr3_nt: TGTGCCAGCAGCTTAACGGCCGGCTCAGGCTACACCTTC

clone_size: many
d_call: .
j_call: TRBJ2-1
v_call: TRBV20-1
cdr3_aa: CSARIPGRYNEQFF
cdr3_nt: TGCAGTGCTAGAATCCCCGGCCGCTACAATGAGCAGTTCTTC

clone_size: many
d_call: TRBD2
j_call: TRBJ2-3
v_call: TRBV12-3/TRBV12-4
cdr3_aa: CASSSSGGFTDTQYF
cdr3_nt: TGTGCCAGCAGTTCTAGCGGGGGGTTCACAGATACGCAGTATTTT

clone_size: .
d_call: .
j_call: TRBJ2-3
v_call: TRBV21-1
cdr3_aa: CASSKGEGLVTDTQYF
cdr3_nt: TGTGCCAGCAGCAAAGGCGAGGGGCTAGTGACTGATACGCAGTATTTT

clone_size: many
d_call: TRBD1
j_call: TRBJ2-3
v_call: TRBV20-1
cdr3_aa: CSAPYRGGTDTQYF
cdr3_nt: TGCAGTGCTCCCTACAGGGGTGGCACAGATACGCAGTATTTT

clone_size: many
d_call: .
j_call: TRBJ2-1
v_call: TRBV20-1
cdr3_aa: CSANPGRDNEQFF
cdr3_nt: TGCAGTGCTAACCCTGGCAGAGACAATGAGCAGTTCTTC

clone_size: many
d_call: TRBD1
j_call: TRBJ1-2
v_call: TRBV3-1
cdr3_aa: CASSLRDRGHGYTF
cdr3_nt: TGTGCCAGCAGCCTCCGGGACAGGGGACATGGCTACACCTTC

clone_size: many
d_call: .
j_call: TRBJ1-4
v_call: TRBV5-1
cdr3_aa: CASSLDSGSDEKLFF
cdr3_nt: TGCGCCAGCAGCTTGGACAGCGGGTCTGATGAAAAACTGTTTTTT

clone_size: few
d_call: TRBD2
j_call: TRBJ2-1
v_call: TRBV5-4
cdr3_aa: CASSLGLAGGRYEQFF
cdr3_nt: TGTGCCAGCAGTTTAGGACTAGCGGGGGGGCGCTATGAGCAGTTCTTC

clone_size: many
d_call: TRBD2
j_call: TRBJ2-5
v_call: TRBV20-1
cdr3_aa: CSAIGTSGRETQYF
cdr3_nt: TGCAGTGCTATCGGGACTAGCGGGAGAGAGACCCAGTACTTC

clone_size: many
d_call: .
j_call: TRBJ2-4
v_call: TRBV3-1
cdr3_aa: CASSQVSGAKNIQYF
cdr3_nt: TGTGCCAGCAGCCAAGTATCAGGGGCCAAAAACATTCAGTACTTC

clone_size: few
d_call: .
j_call: TRBJ2-1
v_call: TRBV9
cdr3_aa: CASSGTDNEQFF
cdr3_nt: TGTGCCAGCAGCGGGACGGACAATGAGCAGTTCTTC

clone_size: many
d_call: TRBD1
j_call: TRBJ1-4
v_call: TRBV28
cdr3_aa: CASSPPGQGWEKLFF
cdr3_nt: TGTGCCAGCAGTCCCCCGGGACAGGGGTGGGAAAAACTGTTTTTT

clone_size: many
d_call: .
j_call: TRBJ1-1
v_call: TRBV20-1
cdr3_aa: CSAYGRVDVEAFF
cdr3_nt: TGCAGTGCTTACGGAAGGGTGGATGTTGAAGCTTTCTTT

clone_size: many
d_call: .
j_call: TRBJ2-4
v_call: TRBV20-1
cdr3_aa: CSVLNAGNIQYF
cdr3_nt: TGCAGTGTTCTTAATGCGGGAAACATTCAGTACTTC

clone_size: many
d_call: TRBD2
j_call: TRBJ2-3
v_call: TRBV5-1
cdr3_aa: CASSGLAGGTDTQYF
cdr3_nt: TGCGCCAGCAGCGGACTAGCGGGAGGTACAGATACGCAGTATTTT

clone_size: many
d_call: .
j_call: TRBJ2-3
v_call: TRBV5-1
cdr3_aa: CASSLFNPTDTQYF
cdr3_nt: TGCGCCAGCAGCTTGTTTAACCCCACGGATACGCAGTATTTT

clone_size: many
d_call: .
j_call: TRBJ2-1
v_call: TRBV5-1
cdr3_aa: CASRPWGRKDNEQFF
cdr3_nt: TGCGCCAGCCGGCCGTGGGGCCGTAAAGACAATGAGCAGTTCTTC

clone_size: many
d_call: .
j_call: TRBJ2-2
v_call: TRBV5-1
cdr3_aa: CASRGTIGTGELFF
cdr3_nt: TGCGCCAGCAGGGGGACGATAGGCACCGGGGAGCTGTTTTTT

clone_size: many
d_call: .
j_call: TRBJ2-5
v_call: TRBV20-1
cdr3_aa: CSAVGQETQYF
cdr3_nt: TGCAGTGCAGTCGGTCAAGAGACCCAGTACTTC

clone_size: many
d_call: .
j_call: TRBJ1-1
v_call: TRBV5-1
cdr3_aa: CASSFGQLNTEAFF
cdr3_nt: TGCGCCAGCAGCTTTGGACAGCTAAACACTGAAGCTTTCTTT

clone_size: many
d_call: TRBD1
j_call: TRBJ1-1
v_call: TRBV9
cdr3_aa: CASSGHRGLNTEAFF
cdr3_nt: TGTGCCAGCAGCGGTCACAGGGGCCTGAACACTGAAGCTTTCTTT

clone_size: .
d_call: .
j_call: TRBJ2-5
v_call: TRBV4-1
cdr3_aa: CASSQDSRGETQYF
cdr3_nt: TGCGCCAGCAGCCAAGATTCGAGGGGGGAGACCCAGTACTTC

clone_size: few
d_call: .
j_call: TRBJ2-1
v_call: TRBV20-1
cdr3_aa: CSARDRWLGYEQFF
cdr3_nt: TGCAGTGCTAGGGACCGTTGGCTTGGCTATGAGCAGTTCTTC

clone_size: many
d_call: .
j_call: TRBJ2-1
v_call: TRBV20-1
cdr3_aa: CSASGQIRNEQFF
cdr3_nt: TGCAGTGCTAGTGGGCAGATAAGAAATGAGCAGTTCTTC

clone_size: many
d_call: .
j_call: TRBJ1-2
v_call: TRBV20-1
cdr3_aa: CSATTSFHGYTF
cdr3_nt: TGCAGTGCGACAACATCTTTCCATGGCTACACCTTC

clone_size: many
d_call: .
j_call: TRBJ1-1
v_call: TRBV7-9
cdr3_aa: CASSLAPNTEAFF
cdr3_nt: TGTGCCAGCAGCTTAGCCCCGAACACTGAAGCTTTCTTT

clone_size: many
d_call: TRBD2
j_call: TRBJ2-5
v_call: TRBV5-1
cdr3_aa: CASSPLGLAGGRETQYF
cdr3_nt: TGCGCCAGCAGCCCCCTGGGCTTAGCGGGAGGGCGAGAGACCCAGTACTTC

clone_size: many
d_call: .
j_call: TRBJ2-4
v_call: TRBV2
cdr3_aa: CASSEFDIQYF
cdr3_nt: TGTGCCAGCAGTGAATTCGACATTCAGTACTTC

clone_size: many
d_call: .
j_call: TRBJ2-3
v_call: TRBV4-3
cdr3_aa: CASSQGSDTQYF
cdr3_nt: TGCGCCAGCAGCCAAGGATCTGATACGCAGTATTTT

clone_size: .
d_call: .
j_call: TRBJ2-7
v_call: TRBV28
cdr3_aa: CASWGDGYEQYF
cdr3_nt: TGTGCCAGCTGGGGGGATGGCTACGAGCAGTACTTC

clone_size: many
d_call: TRBD2
j_call: TRBJ2-1
v_call: TRBV11-2
cdr3_aa: CASNSWGLAGGPGEQFF
cdr3_nt: TGTGCCAGCAACTCTTGGGGGTTAGCGGGAGGGCCGGGTGAGCAGTTCTTC